Listed below are T cell receptor beta chains from one sample, sequenced in a study of T-cell reconstitution after alpha-beta-depleted transplantation in children. TCRdb redid the calling of the PCR reads with MiXCR, one entry per CDR3 protein. The sample includes about 370,000 distinct CDR3 sequences, around 21% seen only once; the top ten take 3.8%. Here the sequenced sample was PBMCs from the stem cell graft donor, taken from the stem cell graft. The source is a human donor who donated a stem cell graft to a child with acute myeloid leukemia. Each CDR3 is given with its conserved first and last residue. The order of the fields is J gene, V gene, clone size, D gene, CDR3 length, CDR3 DNA, CDR3 protein. D genes are given only for firm matches. Size is stated for part of the rows, as once, few or many counts, or as a class when the clone is expanded.

j_gene: TRBJ2-7; v_gene: TRBV20-1; abundance: NA; d_gene: TRBD1; len: 13; CDR3nt: TGCAGTGCAATACCGGGACAGCCCTACGAGCAGTACTTC; CDR3aa: CSAIPGQPYEQYF
j_gene: TRBJ2-2; v_gene: TRBV11-2; abundance: NA; d_gene: NA; len: 18; CDR3nt: TGTGCCAGCAGCTTATGGTCGCTCCGACAGGCGGGCACCGGGGAGCTGTTTTTT; CDR3aa: CASSLWSLRQAGTGELFF
j_gene: TRBJ2-1; v_gene: TRBV20-1; abundance: few; d_gene: TRBD2; len: 15; CDR3nt: TGCAGTGCACGACTAGCGGCCTGGCCCTACAATGAGCAGTTCTTC; CDR3aa: CSARLAAWPYNEQFF
j_gene: TRBJ2-7; v_gene: TRBV6-5; abundance: many; d_gene: NA; len: 17; CDR3nt: TGTGCCAGCAGTTACGGCAGGGGACTCTCCATCTCCTACGAGCAGTACTTC; CDR3aa: CASSYGRGLSISYEQYF
j_gene: TRBJ2-1; v_gene: TRBV12-3/TRBV12-4; abundance: few; d_gene: TRBD2; len: 15; CDR3nt: TGTGCCAGCAGTCCCAATAGCGGGAGGTTGAATGAGCAGTTCTTC; CDR3aa: CASSPNSGRLNEQFF
j_gene: TRBJ2-5; v_gene: TRBV10-3; abundance: few; d_gene: NA; len: 13; CDR3nt: TGTGCCATCAGTTCGGACCTCCAAGAGACCCAGTACTTC; CDR3aa: CAISSDLQETQYF
j_gene: TRBJ2-1; v_gene: TRBV7-3; abundance: NA; d_gene: TRBD2; len: 16; CDR3nt: TGTGCCAGCAGCTCACAGGGGGCTAGCGGGAGGAATGAGCAGTTCTTC; CDR3aa: CASSSQGASGRNEQFF
j_gene: TRBJ2-7; v_gene: TRBV15; abundance: many; d_gene: NA; len: 14; CDR3nt: TGTGCCACCAGCAGAGAGAACCTATGGGACGAGCAGTACTTC; CDR3aa: CATSRENLWDEQYF
j_gene: TRBJ2-7; v_gene: TRBV20-1; abundance: many; d_gene: NA; len: 13; CDR3nt: TGCAGTGCTAGAGTACAGGGTGGCTACGAGCAGTACTTC; CDR3aa: CSARVQGGYEQYF
j_gene: TRBJ1-4; v_gene: TRBV11-2; abundance: few; d_gene: TRBD1; len: 15; CDR3nt: TGTGCCAGCGCTCCAAGGACAGGAACTCTTGAAAAACTGTTTTTT; CDR3aa: CASAPRTGTLEKLFF
j_gene: TRBJ2-3; v_gene: TRBV20-1; abundance: NA; d_gene: NA; len: 16; CDR3nt: TGCAGTGCTCAGATTGGAAGGGGGGAGATGGCAGATACGCAGTATTTT; CDR3aa: CSAQIGRGEMADTQYF
j_gene: TRBJ2-2; v_gene: TRBV5-1; abundance: NA; d_gene: TRBD2; len: 16; CDR3nt: TGCGCCAGCAGCCAACTAGCGGAGAGGAACACCGGGGAGCTGTTTTTT; CDR3aa: CASSQLAERNTGELFF
j_gene: TRBJ2-5; v_gene: TRBV28; abundance: NA; d_gene: TRBD2; len: 17; CDR3nt: TGTGCCAGCAGTTGGCTAGCGGGAGTCTTGGAACAAGAGACCCAGTACTTC; CDR3aa: CASSWLAGVLEQETQYF
j_gene: TRBJ2-1; v_gene: TRBV20-1; abundance: many; d_gene: TRBD2; len: 13; CDR3nt: TGCAGTGCTAGCCCTAGCGGGCGCAATGAGCAGTTCTTC; CDR3aa: CSASPSGRNEQFF
j_gene: TRBJ2-7; v_gene: TRBV29-1; abundance: NA; d_gene: NA; len: 12; CDR3nt: TGCAGCGTTCAGGGGGGACCCAACGAGCAGTACTTC; CDR3aa: CSVQGGPNEQYF
j_gene: TRBJ2-7; v_gene: TRBV12-3/TRBV12-4; abundance: NA; d_gene: NA; len: 12; CDR3nt: TGTGCCAGCAGTATAAAGCACTACGAGCAGTACTTC; CDR3aa: CASSIKHYEQYF
j_gene: TRBJ2-1; v_gene: TRBV29-1; abundance: many; d_gene: NA; len: 10; CDR3nt: TGCAGCGTGGTACGTAATGAGCAGTTCTTC; CDR3aa: CSVVRNEQFF
j_gene: TRBJ2-1; v_gene: TRBV12-3/TRBV12-4; abundance: few; d_gene: TRBD2; len: 16; CDR3nt: TGTGCCAGCAGTTTCCGGACTAGCGGGACGCTTCATGAGCAGTTCTTC; CDR3aa: CASSFRTSGTLHEQFF